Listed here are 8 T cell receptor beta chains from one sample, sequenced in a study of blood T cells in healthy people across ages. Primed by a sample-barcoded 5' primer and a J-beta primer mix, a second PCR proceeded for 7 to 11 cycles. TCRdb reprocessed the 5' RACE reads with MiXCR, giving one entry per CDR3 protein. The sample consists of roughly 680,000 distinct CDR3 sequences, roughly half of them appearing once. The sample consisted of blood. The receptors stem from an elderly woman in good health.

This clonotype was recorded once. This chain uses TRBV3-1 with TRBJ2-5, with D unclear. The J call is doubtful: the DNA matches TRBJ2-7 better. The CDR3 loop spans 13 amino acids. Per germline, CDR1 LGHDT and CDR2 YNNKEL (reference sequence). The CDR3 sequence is CASSPLGFYEQYF. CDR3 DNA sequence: TGTGCCAGCAGCCCCCTGGGGTTTTACGAGCAGTACTTC.

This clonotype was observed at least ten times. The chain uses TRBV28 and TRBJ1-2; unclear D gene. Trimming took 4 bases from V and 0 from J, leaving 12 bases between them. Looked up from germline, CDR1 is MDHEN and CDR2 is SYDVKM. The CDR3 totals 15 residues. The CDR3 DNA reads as TGTGCCAGCAGTTCCTTAGGGCTTTCTAACTATGGCTACACCTTC. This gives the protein CASSSLGLSNYGYTF.

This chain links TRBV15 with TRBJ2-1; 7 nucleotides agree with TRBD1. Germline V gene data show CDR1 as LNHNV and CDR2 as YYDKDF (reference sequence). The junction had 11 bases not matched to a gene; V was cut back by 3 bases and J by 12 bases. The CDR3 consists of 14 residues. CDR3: CATSRNGQDHGQFF. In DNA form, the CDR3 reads TGTGCCACCAGCAGGAACGGACAGGACCATGGGCAGTTCTTC.

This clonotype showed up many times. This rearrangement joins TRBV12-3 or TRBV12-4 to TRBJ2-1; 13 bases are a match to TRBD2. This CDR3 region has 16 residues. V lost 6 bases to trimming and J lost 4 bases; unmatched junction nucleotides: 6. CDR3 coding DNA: TGTGCCAGCAGGGGGACTAGCGGGGACCTATACAATGAGCAGTTCTTC. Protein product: CASRGTSGDLYNEQFF.

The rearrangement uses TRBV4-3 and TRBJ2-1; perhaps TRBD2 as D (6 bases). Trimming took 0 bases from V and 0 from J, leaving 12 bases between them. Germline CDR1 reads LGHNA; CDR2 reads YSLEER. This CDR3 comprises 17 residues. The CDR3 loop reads CASSQDDGGSSYNEQFF. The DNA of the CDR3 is TGCGCCAGCAGCCAAGATGACGGAGGGAGCTCCTACAATGAGCAGTTCTTC.

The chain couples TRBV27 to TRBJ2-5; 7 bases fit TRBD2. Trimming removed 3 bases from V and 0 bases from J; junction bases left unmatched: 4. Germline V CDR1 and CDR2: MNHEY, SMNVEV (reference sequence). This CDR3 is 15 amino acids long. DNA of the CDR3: TGTGCCAGCAGTTTCGGGGGACTACACCAAGAGACCCAGTACTTC. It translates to CASSFGGLHQETQYF.

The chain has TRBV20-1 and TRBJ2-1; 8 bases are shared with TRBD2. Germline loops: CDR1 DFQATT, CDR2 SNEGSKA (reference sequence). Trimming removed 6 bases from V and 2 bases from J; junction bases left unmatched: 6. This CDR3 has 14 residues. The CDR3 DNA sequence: TGCAGTGCGCCACCGGGGGGGCCCTACAATGAGCAGTTCTTC. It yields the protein CSAPPGGPYNEQFF.

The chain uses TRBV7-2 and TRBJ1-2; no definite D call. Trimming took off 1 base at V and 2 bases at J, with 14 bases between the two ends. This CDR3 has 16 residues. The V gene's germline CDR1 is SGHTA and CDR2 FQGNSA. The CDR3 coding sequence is TGTGCCAGCAGCTTAGTAGGAACAGCGGTAAACTATGGCTACACCTTC. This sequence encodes CASSLVGTAVNYGYTF.